This T cell receptor (beta chain) was obtained from a study of shared clonotypes between healthy human individuals (dated by TCRdb to about 2020). Describing the broader study: A couple of women and a few men aged 18 to 49 years were included in the cohort. To increase sequencing depth and limit assay-specific biases, different laboratories used diverse techniques to prepare libraries and sequence TCR repertoires. Per donor, leukapheresis produced somewhere between about 0.85 and 9.5 billion PBMCs. Blood TCR repertoires of about 5 healthy adults were deeply sequenced to estimate repertoire size and the extent of clonotype sharing between individuals.

The donors were healthy, HIV-negative adults with no recently reported acute infections or vaccinations. Every donor was a Caucasian adult living in Nashville, Tennessee, USA. In the unsorted samples, some 100 million PBMCs were counted, and genomic DNA was extracted using the QIAamp DNA Blood Mini kit. After blood collection by leukapheresis, PBMCs were isolated using Ficoll-Histopaque density gradient centrifugation and then cryopreserved in the vapor phase of liquid nitrogen. The study at large found these results: Sampling was limited to blood, and TCR repertoires in tissue likely differ from TCR repertoires in blood. Because the study included only a small number of donors, the genetic and exposure-history diversity represented was limited. Pairwise subsampling indicated that sequencing depth was expected to affect the degree of clonotype sharing among donors.

Regarding this clone: The antigen this receptor binds is unknown. No per-base quality is available; no much larger clone lies one base away.

Using the deep immunoSEQ assay, TCR CDR3 regions were amplified from genomic DNA by multiplex PCR. For each cell subset, the extracted genomic DNA was distributed evenly across all wells of several immunoSEQ 96-well plates, and each plate served as one replicate. For unsorted PBMC, around 0.3 ug genomic DNA, equal to about 29,000 T cell genomes, was loaded into each replicate PCR. Ten immunoSEQ deep assay plates were used to sequence the unsorted PBMC genomic DNA. The purified libraries were quantified using a Qubit 3.0 fluorometer, sized with a Bioanalyzer 2100, and then quantified again using the KAPA Library Quantification kit. Each immunoSEQ 96-well plate was sequenced on its own single-read 150-cycle Illumina NextSeq 550 flow cell. The study's own analysis went as follows. Because the immunoSEQ output held only junctional sequences and lacked quality scores, the filtering could not match the filtering applied to full-length reads. To assign V/J genes and CDR3, sequences were annotated using PyIR, a Python wrapper for IgBLAST v1.9, with IMGT germline references. Any read was removed if the V/J assignment was weak (E-value above 1e-6), the CDR3 was missing, or the read contained stop codons, out-of-frame junctions, or ambiguous translated residues. V3J clonotypes were defined as sequences sharing an identical inferred V gene, J gene, and CDR3 amino acid sequence. Percentage overlap between repertoires was computed as shared unique clonotypes divided by the size of the smaller repertoire. Repertoire richness was assessed with RTK rarefaction, the Chao1 estimator, and Recon v2.1 estimates of unobserved clonotypes. What TCRdb holds here is the immuneACCESS table cut down to in-frame rearrangements. Part of the clones is not present; checked against another copy, under half of the missing clones reflect an unresolved V gene, and the others are unexplained. That table is the source of V, J and clone size, and D and trimming were worked out from the DNA. The sample table shows 400,000 to 500,000 clones, and around 78% are seen once. The ten top clones hold 13% of the sample.

Trimming takes 0 bases from V and 3 bases from J, and the germline ends sit 10 bases apart. From the cysteine up to the phenylalanine, the CDR3 has a length of 15 residues. Just CDR3 DNA is preserved here, 45 bases in frame from base 1. Looking up the germline V gene yields CDR1 SGHRS and CDR2 YFSETQ. The receptor was isolated from a woman in her thirties or forties in good health. Some clones in this sample may be carry-over from other donors' samples. The chain links TRBV5-1 with TRBJ2-1, with no confident D gene call. The specimen was PBMCs. The nucleotides read TGCGCCAGCAGCTTGGATACGGGCTTCTACAATGAGCAGTTCTTC. Its amino acids are CASSLDTGFYNEQFF.